Below, 8 T cell receptor beta chains from the same sample are listed, as sequenced in a study of blood T cells in healthy people across ages. A second roughly 7 to 11 cycle PCR used barcoded and J-beta primers. TCRdb re-called the 5' RACE reads through MiXCR, storing one row per CDR3 protein. The sample yields 1.5 million to 1.8 million distinct CDR3 sequences, approximately 43% seen once. Material: blood. These receptors were taken from a woman younger than 30 in good health.

This clonotype was counted only a few times. The chain is built from TRBV9 and TRBJ1-1; 7 bases are a match to TRBD1. V was clipped by 0 bases and J by 1 base; unmatched bases: 3. Germline V gives CDR1 SGDLS, CDR2 YYNGEE. The CDR3 has 15 amino acids. The CDR3, as DNA: TGTGCCAGCAGCGTAGGAGGGGGCTCGAACACTGAAGCTTTCTTT. Protein sequence: CASSVGGGSNTEAFF.

The chain carries TRBV3-1 and TRBJ1-2, with D possibly matching TRBD1 (5 bases). This CDR3 is 15 amino acids long. Germline CDR1 reads LGHDT; CDR2 reads YNNKEL (reference sequence). Trimming left V 0 bases short and J 8 bases short, with 16 bases between. The CDR3 region is CASSQDPVAGNGYTF. The CDR3, as DNA: TGTGCCAGCAGCCAAGATCCGGTGGCAGGGAACGGCTACACCTTC.

This clonotype was counted between two and nine times. The CDR3: CASSFASGTTGELFF. The DNA of the CDR3 is TGCGCCAGCAGCTTCGCTAGCGGGACCACCGGGGAGCTGTTTTTT. The gene calls are TRBV5-1 and TRBJ2-2; 9 bases line up with TRBD2. CDR3 length: 15 amino acids. From germline, CDR1 is SGHRS and CDR2 YFSETQ. V trimming: 2 bases; J trimming: 4 bases; junction bases outside the gene matches: 3. The full variable domain, its missing parts supplied by reference TRBV5-1 and TRBJ2-2, is KAGVTQTPRYLIKTRGQQVTLSCSPISGHRSVSWYQQTPGQGLQFLFEYFSETQRNKGNFPGRFSGRQFSNSRSEMNVSTLELGDSALYLCASSFASGTTGELFFGEGSRLTVL.

This chain connects TRBV20-1 to TRBJ2-2, with 13 bases matching TRBD2. The CDR3 length is 15 residues. V lost 6 bases and J lost 5; bases outside the gene matches: 6. Germline CDR1 and CDR2: DFQATT and SNEGSKA (reference sequence). The CDR3 reads CSALKGLAGTGELFF. CDR3 nucleotides: TGCAGTGCCCTGAAGGGACTAGCGGGGACCGGGGAGCTGTTTTTT.

Here the CDR3 DNA reads TGCAGCGTCCGCCGGGATGGGGAGGACGAGCAGTACTTC. As protein: CSVRRDGEDEQYF. The rearrangement uses TRBV29-1 and TRBJ2-5; D is perhaps TRBD2 (6 bases). The J call is uncertain, as TRBJ2-7 better fits the DNA end. The germline CDR1 and CDR2 sequences are SQVTM and ANQGSEA. CDR3 length equals 13 residues.

This chain connects TRBV27 to TRBJ2-3; TRBD2 matches at 7 bases. V trimming: 3 bases; J trimming: 1 base; junction bases outside the gene matches: 7. Germline V gene lookup returns CDR1 MNHEY and CDR2 SMNVEV (reference sequence). The CDR3 is 16 amino acids. As DNA, the CDR3 is TGTGCCAGCAGTTTGGGGAGGGCCTGGGGCACAGATACGCAGTATTTT. Protein sequence: CASSLGRAWGTDTQYF.

This sequence joins TRBV18 and TRBJ1-6, with 8 bases aligning to TRBD1. CDR1 is KGHSH, CDR2 LQKENI, per germline. V dropped 8 bases and J dropped 8; count of bases not matched to a gene: 5. The CDR3 consists of 13 residues. CDR3 DNA: TGTGCCAGCGGACAGGGTTTGGATTCACCCCTCCACTTT. Residues: CASGQGLDSPLHF.

The chain recombines TRBV12-3 or TRBV12-4 with TRBJ1-5; D remains unclear. The CDR3 covers 14 residues. The V gene lost 2 bases and the J gene lost 4 bases, with 9 bases spanning the gap. Here the CDR3 DNA reads TGTGCCAGCAGTTTATCTGGAGAAAATCAGCCCCAGCATTTT. This codes for CASSLSGENQPQHF.